Described below is a single T cell receptor beta chain sequence and its context. This record belongs to a study of PD-L1 blockade in urothelial cancer. The CDR3 covers 15 residues. Germline V gives CDR1 SGHAT, CDR2 FQNNGV. V lost 5 bases and J lost 7; bases outside the gene matches: 7. The protocol was immunoSEQ multiplex PCR, while the TCRdb copy is restricted to in-frame clones and leaves out a portion. The data contain 30,000 to 40,000 clones, roughly 84% of them seen just once; the ten biggest clones take up roughly 33%. The receptor was isolated from a man in his sixties with urothelial cancer. This sequence joins TRBV11-2 and TRBJ2-7, with 14 bases fitting TRBD2. The source was PBMCs, collected around atezolizumab (anti-PD-L1) treatment. The CDR3 is CASSIGTSGGWEQYF. CDR3 nucleotide sequence: TGTGCCAGCAGCATTGGGACTAGCGGGGGTTGGGAGCAGTACTTC.